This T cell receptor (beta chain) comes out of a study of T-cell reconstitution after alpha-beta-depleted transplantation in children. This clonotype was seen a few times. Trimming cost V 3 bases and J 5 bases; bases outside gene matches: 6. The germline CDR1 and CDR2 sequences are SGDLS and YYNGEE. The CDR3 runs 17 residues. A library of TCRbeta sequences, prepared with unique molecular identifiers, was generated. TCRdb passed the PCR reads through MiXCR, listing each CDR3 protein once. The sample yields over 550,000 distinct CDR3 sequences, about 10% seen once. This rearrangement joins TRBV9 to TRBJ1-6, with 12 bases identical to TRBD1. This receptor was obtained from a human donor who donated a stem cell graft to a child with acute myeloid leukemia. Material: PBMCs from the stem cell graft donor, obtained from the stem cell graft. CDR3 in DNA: TGTGCCAGCAGCGCCCTGGGACAGGGGGCAGATAATTCACCCCTCCACTTT. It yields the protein CASSALGQGADNSPLHF.